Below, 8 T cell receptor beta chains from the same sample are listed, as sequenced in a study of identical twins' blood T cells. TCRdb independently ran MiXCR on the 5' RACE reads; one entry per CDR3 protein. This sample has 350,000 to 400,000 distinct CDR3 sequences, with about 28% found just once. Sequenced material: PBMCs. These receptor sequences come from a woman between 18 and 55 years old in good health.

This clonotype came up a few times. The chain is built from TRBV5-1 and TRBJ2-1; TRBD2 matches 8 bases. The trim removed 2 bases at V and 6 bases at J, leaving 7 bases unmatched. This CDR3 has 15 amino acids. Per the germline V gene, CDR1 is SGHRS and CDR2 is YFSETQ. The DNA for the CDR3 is TGCGCCAGCAGCTTTTCCAGCGGGGGTTTCAATGAGCAGTTCTTC. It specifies CASSFSSGGFNEQFF.

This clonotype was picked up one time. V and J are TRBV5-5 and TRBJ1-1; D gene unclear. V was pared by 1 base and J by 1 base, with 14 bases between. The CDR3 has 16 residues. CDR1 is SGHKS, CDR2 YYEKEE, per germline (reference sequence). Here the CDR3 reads CASSLKRALENTEAFF. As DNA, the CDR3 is TGTGCCAGCAGCTTGAAAAGGGCACTTGAGAACACTGAAGCTTTCTTT.

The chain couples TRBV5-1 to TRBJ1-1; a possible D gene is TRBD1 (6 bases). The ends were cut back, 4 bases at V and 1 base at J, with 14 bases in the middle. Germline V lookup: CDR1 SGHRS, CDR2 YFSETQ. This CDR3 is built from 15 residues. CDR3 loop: CASSTQGGTNTEAFF. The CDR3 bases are TGCGCCAGCAGCACGCAAGGGGGAACGAACACTGAAGCTTTCTTT.

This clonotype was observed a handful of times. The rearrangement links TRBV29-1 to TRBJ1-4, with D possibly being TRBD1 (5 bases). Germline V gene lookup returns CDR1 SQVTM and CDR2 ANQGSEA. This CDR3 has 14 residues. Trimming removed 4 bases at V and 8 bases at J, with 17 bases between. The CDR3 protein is CSVGQGGVGEKLFF. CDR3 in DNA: TGCAGCGTTGGCCAGGGAGGGGTTGGGGAAAAACTGTTTTTT.

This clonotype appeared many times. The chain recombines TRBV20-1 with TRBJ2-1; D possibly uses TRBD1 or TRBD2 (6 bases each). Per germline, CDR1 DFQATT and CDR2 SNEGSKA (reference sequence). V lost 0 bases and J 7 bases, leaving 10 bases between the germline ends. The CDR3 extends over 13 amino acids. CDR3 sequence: CSARDLGGNEQFF. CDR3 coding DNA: TGCAGTGCTAGAGATTTAGGGGGGAATGAGCAGTTCTTC.

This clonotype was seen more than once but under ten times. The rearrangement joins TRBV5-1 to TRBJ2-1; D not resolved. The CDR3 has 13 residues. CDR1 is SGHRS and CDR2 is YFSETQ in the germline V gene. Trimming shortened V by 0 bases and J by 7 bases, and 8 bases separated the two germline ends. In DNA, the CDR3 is TGCGCCAGCAGCTTGGCCTTGGGTAATGAGCAGTTCTTC. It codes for CASSLALGNEQFF.

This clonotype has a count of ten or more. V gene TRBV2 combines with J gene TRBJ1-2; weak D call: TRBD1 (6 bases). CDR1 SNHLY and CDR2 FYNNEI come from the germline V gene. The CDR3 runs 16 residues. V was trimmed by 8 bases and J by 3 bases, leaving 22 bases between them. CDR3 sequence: CASGSLLDRQDYGYTF. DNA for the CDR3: TGTGCCAGCGGTAGCCTTTTGGACAGACAAGACTATGGCTACACCTTC.

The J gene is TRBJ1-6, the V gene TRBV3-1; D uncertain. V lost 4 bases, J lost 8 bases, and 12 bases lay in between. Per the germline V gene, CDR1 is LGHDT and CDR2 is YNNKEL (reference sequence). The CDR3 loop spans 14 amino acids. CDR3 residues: CASSRKFTDSPLHF. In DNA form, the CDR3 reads TGTGCCAGCAGCCGTAAATTTACGGATTCACCCCTCCACTTT.